These 25 T cell receptor beta chains originate from one sample sequenced in a study of cytomegalovirus exposure and HLA in healthy donors. With 60 Vbeta and 13 Jbeta primers, the PCR was carried out. Using immunoSEQ multiplex PCR, the repertoire was profiled, and TCRdb retains in-frame clones only, with some absent. The data contain 70,000 to 80,000 clones, around 82% of them seen just once; the ten biggest clones take up 1.9%. Sequences were obtained from PBMCs. The receptors shown here come from a man aged 18 to 35 in good health and CMV-seronegative.

The rearrangement uses TRBV10-3 and TRBJ1-1, with 8 nucleotides matching TRBD1. The V and J ends lost 2 bases and 7 bases, in that order; junction bases with no gene match: 3. The germline V gene has CDR1 ENHRY and CDR2 SYGVKD. The CDR3 is 13 amino acids. This chain's CDR3 is CAISEDRGSEAFF. In DNA form, the CDR3 reads TGTGCCATCAGTGAGGACAGGGGCAGTGAAGCTTTCTTT.

This sequence joins TRBV7-2 and TRBJ2-7; 13 nucleotides line up with TRBD2. This CDR3 comprises 15 residues. The V gene end was trimmed by 5 bases and the J gene end by 3 bases; junction bases not matched to a gene: 4. Germline-derived CDR1 and CDR2 are SGHTA and FQGNSA. CDR3 sequence reads: CASSTGLAGDYEQYF. The CDR3 DNA follows: TGTGCCAGCAGCACTGGACTAGCGGGAGACTACGAGCAGTACTTC.

This clone turned up a few times. This chain links TRBV28 with TRBJ2-3; D is uncertain. This CDR3 comprises 14 residues. CDR1 and CDR2 (germline): MDHEN, SYDVKM. Trimming took 6 bases from V and 4 from J, leaving 14 bases between them. CDR3 amino acids: CASRPVPIADTQYF. The CDR3 DNA sequence: TGTGCCAGCAGACCAGTCCCAATCGCAGATACGCAGTATTTT.

V usage is TRBV19 and J usage is TRBJ1-1, with D possibly being TRBD1 (6 bases). Trimming took off 6 bases at V and 5 bases at J, with 10 bases between the two ends. The CDR3 covers 12 residues. Germline-derived CDR1 and CDR2 are LNHDA and SQIVND (reference sequence). CDR3 sequence reads: CASSPGETEAFF. The CDR3 DNA reads as TGTGCCAGTAGCCCAGGGGAGACTGAAGCTTTCTTT.

This chain connects TRBV6-5 to TRBJ1-6, with D uncertain. This CDR3 is 14 amino acids long. CDR1 and CDR2 (germline): MNHEY, SVGAGI. The V gene lost 6 bases and the J gene lost 4 bases, with 10 bases spanning the gap. Written as DNA, the CDR3 is TGTGCCAGCAGGGGAGATTATTATAATTCACCCCTCCACTTT. Protein sequence: CASRGDYYNSPLHF.

The chain links TRBV28 to TRBJ2-7; TRBD2 matches at 8 bases. CDR3 length: 15 residues. Per the germline V gene, CDR1 is MDHEN and CDR2 is SYDVKM. V trimming: 2 bases; J trimming: 4 bases; junction bases outside the gene matches: 7. This CDR3 is CASSLAASGLYEQYF. CDR3 DNA sequence: TGTGCCAGCAGTTTAGCGGCTAGCGGGTTGTACGAGCAGTACTTC.

The chain has TRBV20-1 and TRBJ2-1; D gene uncertain. Trimming took 3 bases from V and 9 from J, leaving 9 bases between them. Germline V gives CDR1 DFQATT, CDR2 SNEGSKA (reference sequence). The CDR3 extends over 11 amino acids. The CDR3 sequence is CSASRVGEQFF. The CDR3, as DNA: TGCAGTGCTAGCCGGGTCGGTGAGCAGTTCTTC.

The V gene is TRBV6-6, the J gene TRBJ1-2; a weak D match, TRBD1 (6 bases). CDR1 is MNHNY and CDR2 is SVGAGI in the germline V gene (reference sequence). Trimming stripped 0 bases from V and 6 bases from J, with 17 bases between. The CDR3 extends over 16 amino acids. The CDR3 sequence: CASSYSPGHLENGYTF. The CDR3 DNA follows: TGTGCCAGCAGTTACTCACCGGGACACCTAGAGAATGGCTACACCTTC.

The rearrangement uses TRBV9 and TRBJ2-3; D gene unclear. The V gene lost 0 bases and the J gene lost 0 bases, with 11 bases spanning the gap. The germline gives CDR1 SGDLS, CDR2 YYNGEE. This CDR3 comprises 16 residues. The CDR3 is CASSVAGQSSTDTQYF. DNA for the CDR3: TGTGCCAGCAGCGTAGCTGGCCAATCTAGCACAGATACGCAGTATTTT.

This chain links TRBV5-6 with TRBJ2-3; TRBD2 matches 11 bases. CDR1 is SGHDT, CDR2 YYEEEE, per germline. The V and J ends lost 4 bases and 5 bases, in that order; junction bases with no gene match: 6. There are 15 residues in the CDR3. DNA for the CDR3: TGTGCCAGCAGCGCCCGGACTAGCGGGTTAGATACGCAGTATTTT. Translated, it gives CASSARTSGLDTQYF.

CDR3 bases: TGTGCCAGTAGTGTACTAGCGGGGGAATCTGGATACGAGCAGTACTTC. Encoded protein: CASSVLAGESGYEQYF. The chain is built from TRBV19 and TRBJ2-7; 11 bases are a match to TRBD2. Trimming at V came to 5 bases and at J to 4 bases, leaving 10 bases not matched to a gene. The germline V gene has CDR1 LNHDA and CDR2 SQIVND (reference sequence). This CDR3 contains 16 residues. Filled out from reference TRBV19 and TRBJ2-7, the complete variable domain reads DGGITQSPKYLFRKEGQNVTLSCEQNLNHDAMYWYRQDPGQGLRLIYYSQIVNDFQKGDIAEGYSVSREKKESFPLTVTSAQKNPTAFYLCASSVLAGESGYEQYFGPGTRLTVT.

The rearrangement links TRBV4-3 to TRBJ2-4; 7 bases match TRBD1. The CDR3 runs to 19 residues. CDR1 LGHNA and CDR2 YSLEER come from the germline V gene. V dropped 0 bases and J dropped 0; count of bases not matched to a gene: 11. The CDR3 is CASSQEQGTGQLAKNIQYF. DNA for the CDR3: TGCGCCAGCAGCCAAGAACAGGGGACGGGACAACTAGCCAAAAACATTCAGTACTTC.

J is TRBJ1-5 and V is TRBV7-8, with D possibly matching TRBD1 (6 bases). Germline assignment: CDR1 SGHVS and CDR2 FQNEAQ. The CDR3 has 14 residues. V was trimmed by 0 bases and J by 5 bases, leaving 8 bases between them. As DNA, the CDR3 is TGTGCCAGCAGCTTAGCACAGGGCGATCAGCCCCAGCATTTT. This encodes CASSLAQGDQPQHF.

This clone was counted between two and nine times. This chain joins TRBV12-5 and TRBJ2-3; the D gene is possibly TRBD1 (6 bases). Germline V gene data show CDR1 as LGHNT and CDR2 as FRNRAP. Trimming shortened V by 0 bases and J by 7 bases, and 8 bases separated the two germline ends. The CDR3 has 13 amino acids. As DNA, the CDR3 is TGTGCTAGTGGTTTGGTGGGGACACATACGCAGTATTTT. This sequence encodes CASGLVGTHTQYF.

The chain joins TRBV7-8 to TRBJ2-7; tentative D call: TRBD1 (6 bases). CDR1 SGHVS and CDR2 FQNEAQ come from the germline V gene. V was trimmed by 5 bases and J by 8 bases, leaving 19 bases between them. The CDR3 covers 14 residues. In DNA, the CDR3 is TGTGCCAGCAGCACCCGGACAGATCTCACTCAGCAGTACTTC. Translation gives CASSTRTDLTQQYF.

This clone was detected only once. This chain connects TRBV9 to TRBJ1-3; D unresolved. The CDR3 sequence is 16 residues long. Germline loops: CDR1 SGDLS, CDR2 YYNGEE. Between the trimmed V and J ends, which lost 0 bases and 0 bases, there was a span of 10 bases. CDR3 sequence reads: CASSVGNFGSGNTIYF. DNA of the CDR3: TGTGCCAGCAGCGTAGGTAACTTTGGCTCTGGAAACACCATATATTTT. Variable domain in full (rest from reference TRBV9 and TRBJ1-3): DSGVTQTPKHLITATGQRVTLRCSPRSGDLSVYWYQQSLDQGLQFLIQYYNGEERAKGNILERFSAQQFPDLHSELNLSSLELGDSALYFCASSVGNFGSGNTIYFGEGSWLTVV.

The V call is TRBV15, the J call TRBJ2-7, with a possible D match to TRBD2 (6 bases). Trimming took 2 bases from V and 4 from J, leaving 15 bases between them. The CDR3 is made up of 15 amino acids. Germline CDR1 is LNHNV and CDR2 is YYDKDF (reference sequence). The CDR3 sequence: CATSRNGGAWYEQYF. For the CDR3, the DNA is TGTGCCACCAGCAGAAACGGGGGTGCCTGGTACGAGCAGTACTTC.

The chain carries TRBV7-2 and TRBJ1-5; 10 bases map to TRBD1. The CDR3 consists of 15 residues. The V segment lost 5 bases and the J segment 6 bases; nucleotides outside the gene matches: 7. CDR1 SGHTA and CDR2 FQGNSA come from the germline V gene. CDR3 sequence (DNA): TGTGCCAGCAGCCCGGACAGGGGGTTCGGTCAGCCCCAGCATTTT. Amino acids: CASSPDRGFGQPQHF.

The DNA for the CDR3 is TGTGCCAGCAGCTTCTACAGGGGCCCGACACCCACAGATACGCAGTATTTT. Amino acids: CASSFYRGPTPTDTQYF. This chain links TRBV5-6 with TRBJ2-3; TRBD1 aligns across 7 bases. After removal of 2 bases from V and 2 bases from J, the junction contained 11 bases not matched to a gene. This CDR3 comprises 17 residues. The V gene's germline CDR1 is SGHDT and CDR2 YYEEEE.

The chain is built from TRBV9 and TRBJ2-5, with D perhaps TRBD1 (6 bases). Germline CDR1 is SGDLS and CDR2 is YYNGEE. V was pared by 3 bases and J by 1 base, with 16 bases between. This CDR3 is 16 amino acids long. Here the CDR3 DNA reads TGTGCCAGCAGCGCTACAGGGACAACCTTCCAAGAGACCCAGTACTTC. This encodes CASSATGTTFQETQYF.

This clone was seen a handful of times. The DNA for the CDR3 is TGTGCCAGCGCATTAAGAGCCGCCCGAGTTAATGAAAAACTGTTTTTT. Its protein is CASALRAARVNEKLFF. This chain uses TRBV7-9 with TRBJ1-4; D unresolved. The V gene lost 8 bases and the J gene lost 4 bases, with 20 bases spanning the gap. CDR1 is SEHNR and CDR2 is FQNEAQ in the germline V gene (reference sequence). CDR3 length: 16 amino acids.

This chain uses TRBV7-9 with TRBJ1-1, with 8 positions matching TRBD1. V lost 1 base and J lost 11; bases outside the gene matches: 9. Germline V CDR1 and CDR2: SEHNR, FQNEAQ (reference sequence). The CDR3 is 14 amino acids. In nucleotides, the CDR3 is TGTGCCAGCAGCTTAGGGCGAGACAGGGGTCAGGCTTTCTTT. Amino acids: CASSLGRDRGQAFF.

A single count supports this clone. The chain couples TRBV29-1 to TRBJ1-1, with D unclear. V lost 3 bases and J lost 2, with 7 bases in between. CDR3 length: 12 amino acids. The germline gives CDR1 SQVTM, CDR2 ANQGSEA. CDR3 nucleotides: TGCAGCGTTGAGGTCAGTAACACTGAAGCTTTCTTT. Residues: CSVEVSNTEAFF.

The gene calls are TRBV4-1 and TRBJ2-5; possible D gene TRBD2, 6 bases. Germline V gene sequence: CDR1 MGHRA, CDR2 YSYEKL. This CDR3 has 22 residues. Deletions cut 0 bases from V and 1 base from J, with 30 bases between. The DNA for the CDR3 is TGCGCCAGCAGCCAAGATCGGCTACCGCTAGGACTATCCCCTCTTTTCCAAGAGACCCAGTACTTC. Translated: CASSQDRLPLGLSPLFQETQYF.

The sample holds one count of this clone. The chain has TRBV2 and TRBJ2-5, with D possibly being TRBD1 (6 bases). With 1 base removed from V and 7 bases from J, the gap between germline ends came to 13 bases. The germline V gene has CDR1 SNHLY and CDR2 FYNNEI. The CDR3 consists of 14 residues. The CDR3 sequence: CASSEGQVERTQYF. The CDR3 DNA follows: TGTGCCAGCAGTGAAGGACAGGTTGAGCGGACCCAGTACTTC.